The present T cell receptor beta chain was sequenced within a study of T-cell memory formation after mild COVID-19 (dated by TCRdb to the early 2020s). Regarding the complete study: TCR sequence clusters from the two donors were largely donor specific. Longitudinal TCRalpha and TCRbeta repertoire sequencing tracked T-cell clones expanding and contracting after mild COVID-19 in a couple of donors. The cohort was made up of two young adult volunteers, one female and one male, who were previously healthy. What the study reported, not specific to this receptor: Clones that contracted from day 15 to 85 showed balanced CD4/CD8 phenotypes, whereas a second wave of clones that expanded from day 15 to 37 leaned towards CD4+. Some responding clones were detected in pre-infection memory, which suggested that pre-existing cross-reactive memory T cells had joined the SARS-CoV-2 response. Contracting CD4+ clones appeared mostly in the CM and EM memory subsets, whereas CD8+ clones were enriched in EMRA. SARS-CoV-2 specificity of the second-wave clones peaking on day 37 was not confirmed. The study included only a couple of mild cases, and larger cohorts that include severe cases with pre-infection samples were judged to be necessary.

This clonotype showed up just once. It lacks a known antigen. No base quality values were provided; no much bigger clone lies one nucleotide off. A lone read is weak support. Germline trimming: 4 bases from V, 4 bases from J; junction bases outside gene matches: 3. From the germline V gene, CDR1 is SQVTM and CDR2 is ANQGSEA. The CDR3 runs 13 residues from the cysteine to the phenylalanine. Here the CDR3 DNA is all that survives: 39 bases in frame from base 1. The listed sequencing device is Illumina NovaSeq 6000. TCRalpha and TCRbeta cDNA libraries were constructed by 5'RACE with constant-segment primers, with sample barcodes and unique molecular identifiers being introduced. Trizol reagent was used to extract RNA from every sample. Amplification of the libraries took two PCR steps, and the second step added a second sample barcode plus Illumina TruSeq adapters. Sequencing of libraries was performed on an Illumina NovaSeq with 2 x 150 bp paired-end reads. The source study handled its data this way. Reads were demultiplexed and collapsed into UMI-guided consensus sequences with migec v1.2.7. With mixcr v2.1.11, UMI consensuses were aligned to TRA and TRB V and J templates and assembled into clonotypes. Expanded or contracted clonotypes were those called significant by both edgeR and NoisET, with noise models trained on biological replicates. For edgeR calls, the thresholds were a false discovery rate-adjusted p below 0.01 and a log2 fold-change of 1. PCA with hierarchical clustering of max-normalized trajectories of the 1000 most abundant clonotypes was used as exploratory dynamics analysis. The CD4 or CD8 phenotype of responding clones was assigned using the separately sequenced CD4+ and CD8+ repertoires. The public reads were reprocessed in TCRdb via fastp at Q25 and MiXCR, keeping in-frame beta chains. All rows with the same CDR3 protein become a single entry with the most common DNA and genes. The V and J calls and clone size are TCRdb's, not the authors'. This sample gives approximately 410,000 distinct CDR3 sequences in total; around 22% of them show up just once. The top ten constitute roughly 13% of the sample.

Ficoll-Paque density gradient centrifugation was the method used to isolate PBMCs. The sample was PBMCs or a T cell subset sorted from them (not recorded which). The sequence is built from TRBV29-1 and TRBJ2-7; the central 11 bases match TRBD2. This clonotype originated in an adult woman who had mild COVID-19 (a few samples of this study predate the infection). The sample titles of this study are shuffled in the database, so cell type and time point are left out; the donor was told from shared clones. This receptor has the CDR3 CSVVSGRDYEQYF. The nucleotides read TGCAGCGTTGTTAGCGGGAGGGATTACGAGCAGTACTTC.